The 18 T cell receptor beta chains listed next were all sequenced from one sample in a study of T cell repertoires in cytomegalovirus infection. From the reads, TCRdb called clonotypes with MiXCR, one entry per CDR3 protein. The sample has about 770,000 distinct CDR3 sequences, about 28% seen once. No cognate antigen is known for these TCRs. Sequenced material: cultured CD8+ T cells from PBMCs, taken from culture after CMV antigen stimulation. These TCRs come from a human donor in good health (CMV status not recorded). Some clones in this sample may be carry-over from other donors' samples.

The rearrangement links TRBV27 to TRBJ2-7; 7 bases line up with TRBD2. Germline V gene sequence: CDR1 MNHEY, CDR2 SMNVEV (reference sequence). This CDR3 comprises 13 residues. V was pared by 0 bases and J by 5 bases, with 1 base of the junction left unmatched. The CDR3 region is CASSLSGGNEQYF. The CDR3 bases are TGTGCCAGCAGTTTATCGGGGGGGAACGAGCAGTACTTC.

The rearrangement links TRBV19 to TRBJ1-1; TRBD1 is a possible D gene (5 bases). V gave up 8 bases and J gave up 5 bases, with 9 bases separating them. CDR1 LNHDA and CDR2 SQIVND come from the germline V gene (reference sequence). CDR3 length: 11 residues. This CDR3 reads CASEGETEAFF. Written as DNA, the CDR3 is TGTGCCAGTGAAGGGGAAACTGAAGCTTTCTTT.

In its sample, this clonotype was seen a few times. The chain recombines TRBV6-2 or TRBV6-3 with TRBJ1-1; D gene unclear. Trimming shortened V by 2 bases and J by 0 bases, and 7 bases separated the two germline ends. This CDR3 is 14 amino acids long. The germline V gene has CDR1 MNHEY and CDR2 SVGEGT. The chain's CDR3 is CASSYAALNTEAFF. The CDR3 coding sequence is TGTGCCAGCAGTTACGCAGCTTTGAACACTGAAGCTTTCTTT.

The gene calls are TRBV6-5 and TRBJ2-1; 11 bases are a match to TRBD2. The germline V gene encodes CDR1 MNHEY and CDR2 SVGAGI. This CDR3 has 17 residues. The V gene end was trimmed by 2 bases and the J gene end by 0 bases; junction bases not matched to a gene: 3. The CDR3 bases are TGTGCCAGCAGTTACGTAACTAGCGGGGGCTCCTACAATGAGCAGTTCTTC. Translating it yields CASSYVTSGGSYNEQFF.

This clonotype was picked up a small number of times. The rearrangement links TRBV7-6 to TRBJ1-5; tentative D call: TRBD1 (5 bases). With 1 base removed from V and 3 bases from J, the gap between germline ends came to 16 bases. The CDR3 has 17 amino acids. Germline V gene sequence: CDR1 SGHVS, CDR2 FNYEAQ. For the CDR3, the DNA is TGTGCCAGCAGCTTAGGAGCAGGGACGAGGGTCAATCAGCCCCAGCATTTT. It codes for CASSLGAGTRVNQPQHF.

V usage is TRBV7-6 and J usage is TRBJ1-1; D may be TRBD1 (6 bases). CDR1 and CDR2 from the germline V gene are SGHVS and FNYEAQ. The CDR3 runs to 14 residues. V was trimmed by 6 bases and J by 2 bases, leaving 13 bases between them. CDR3 region: CASRVAGANTEAFF. In DNA form, the CDR3 reads TGTGCCAGCAGAGTGGCGGGGGCAAACACTGAAGCTTTCTTT.

This clonotype has ten or more counts. The chain carries TRBV7-9 and TRBJ2-7; D is ambiguous. Germline V CDR1 and CDR2: SEHNR, FQNEAQ (reference sequence). V shed 1 base and J shed 0 bases, with 10 bases lying between them. The CDR3 runs to 15 residues. The CDR3 loop is CASSLGGSRSYEQYV. In nucleotides, the CDR3 is TGTGCCAGCAGCTTAGGGGGATCTCGCTCCTACGAGCAGTACGTC.

This clonotype was detected ten times or more. The rearrangement uses TRBV7-9 and TRBJ2-3; D is undetermined. CDR1 and CDR2 (germline): SEHNR, FQNEAQ (reference sequence). V was pared by 5 bases and J by 4 bases, with 16 bases between. The CDR3 has 15 residues. The CDR3 loop is CASSQDAIDPDTQYF. The CDR3, as DNA: TGTGCCAGCAGCCAGGACGCGATTGACCCAGATACGCAGTATTTT.

The chain employs TRBV7-9 and TRBJ2-7; D not certain. Trimming left V 5 bases short and J 5 bases short, with 10 bases between. Germline loops: CDR1 SEHNR, CDR2 FQNEAQ (reference sequence). CDR3 size: 12 residues. The CDR3 region has the DNA TGTGCCAGCAGCGACCCGAAAAACGAGCAGTACTTC. This translates into CASSDPKNEQYF.

This clonotype was detected ten times or more. The rearrangement links TRBV7-2 to TRBJ1-2, with TRBD1 matching over 7 bases. Trimming took 3 bases from V and 1 from J; bases not matched to a gene: 5. The CDR3 spans 15 residues. Germline loops: CDR1 SGHTA, CDR2 FQGNSA. The CDR3 sequence: CASSFRQGHNYGYTF. The CDR3 DNA sequence: TGTGCCAGCAGCTTCAGACAGGGACATAACTATGGCTACACCTTC.

This clonotype has a handful of counts. This sequence joins TRBV25-1 and TRBJ2-1; no firm D call. V was trimmed by 1 base and J by 15 bases, leaving 13 bases between them. The CDR3 totals 12 residues. In germline, CDR1 is MGHDK, CDR2 SYGVNS. The CDR3 loop reads CASSESSDERFF. The CDR3 DNA is TGTGCCAGCAGTGAATCTTCCGACGAACGGTTCTTC. Full variable domain (rest looked up from reference TRBV25-1 and TRBJ2-1): EADIYQTPRYLVIGTGKKITLECSQTMGHDKMYWYQQDPGMELHLIHYSYGVNSTEKGDLSSESTVSRIRTEHFPLTLESARPSHTSQYLCASSESSDERFFGPGTRLTVL.

This clonotype was recorded many times. The rearrangement joins TRBV7-2 to TRBJ2-5, with 11 bases matching TRBD2. Germline trimming cut 5 bases from V and 1 base from J; bases unmatched to any gene: 3. Germline-derived CDR1 and CDR2 are SGHTA and FQGNSA. This CDR3 spans 15 amino acids. The DNA for the CDR3 is TGTGCCAGCAGCGGTAGCGGGGGGGTCCAAGAGACCCAGTACTTC. Translating it yields CASSGSGGVQETQYF.

The V call is TRBV4-1, the J call TRBJ2-2, with 9 bases identical to TRBD1. CDR3 length equals 17 residues. Germline CDR1 reads MGHRA; CDR2 reads YSYEKL. V gave up 0 bases and J gave up 3 bases; unmatched junction bases: 5. CDR3 DNA sequence: TGCGCCAGCAGCCAAGATATAGGACAGGGGCACACCGGGGAGCTGTTTTTT. Its protein product is CASSQDIGQGHTGELFF.

The gene calls are TRBV6-5 and TRBJ2-1, with no clear D. The V end was cut by 4 bases, the J end by 10 bases, with 11 bases between. CDR1 is MNHEY and CDR2 is SVGAGI in the germline V gene. CDR3 length: 12 residues. In DNA, the CDR3 is TGTGCCAGCAGTTCTGGATCTCGCGAGCAGTTCTTC. Its translation is CASSSGSREQFF.

Only a few counts were recorded for this clonotype. The chain joins TRBV12-3 or TRBV12-4 to TRBJ1-4; D is uncertain. The CDR3 has 12 amino acids. Trimming took 5 bases from V and 8 from J, leaving 9 bases between them. CDR3 DNA sequence: TGTGCCAGCAGTGACCTCAGCGAAAAACTGTTTTTT. The encoded protein is CASSDLSEKLFF.

This clonotype was counted a few times. This chain connects TRBV12-3 or TRBV12-4 to TRBJ1-6, with TRBD1 as a possible D gene (5 bases). V lost 2 bases, J lost 2 bases, and 10 bases lay in between. This CDR3 spans 16 amino acids. The CDR3 is CASSLQTDTYNSPLHF. CDR3 in DNA: TGTGCCAGCAGTTTACAGACAGATACCTATAATTCACCCCTCCACTTT.

The V call is TRBV5-8, the J call TRBJ2-6; TRBD1 or TRBD2 may be the D gene (5 bases each). Germline assignment: CDR1 SGHTS and CDR2 YDEGEE. This CDR3 has 20 residues. Trimming shortened V by 4 bases and J by 0 bases, and 23 bases separated the two germline ends. CDR3: CASSRLAVLGTSSGANVLTF. CDR3 coding DNA: TGTGCCAGCAGCCGGCTTGCGGTCTTGGGGACCAGCTCTGGGGCCAACGTCCTGACTTTC.

In its sample, this clonotype was seen a few times. The CDR3 is CASSFAGGDPEQYF. As DNA, the CDR3 is TGTGCCAGCAGCTTCGCCGGGGGGGACCCCGAGCAGTACTTC. The rearrangement joins TRBV7-9 to TRBJ2-7; 8 bases agree with TRBD2. Germline loops: CDR1 SEHNR, CDR2 FQNEAQ (reference sequence). The CDR3 is made up of 14 amino acids. Losses at the gene ends were 3 bases for V and 6 bases for J; bases not matched to a gene: 7.